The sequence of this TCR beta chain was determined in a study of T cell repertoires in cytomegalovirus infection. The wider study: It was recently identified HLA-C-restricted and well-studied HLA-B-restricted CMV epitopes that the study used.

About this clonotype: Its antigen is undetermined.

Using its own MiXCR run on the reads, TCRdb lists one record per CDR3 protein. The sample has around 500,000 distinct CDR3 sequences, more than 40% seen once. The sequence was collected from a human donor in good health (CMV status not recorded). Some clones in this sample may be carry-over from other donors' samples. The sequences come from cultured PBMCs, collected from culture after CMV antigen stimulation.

The CDR3 DNA sequence: TGTGCCAGCAGCCAAATAACAGGGAATCAGCCCCAGCATTTT. Translation: CASSQITGNQPQHF. This rearrangement joins TRBV11-2 to TRBJ1-5; tentatively, D is TRBD1 (6 bases). The CDR3 loop spans 14 amino acids. Germline assignment: CDR1 SGHAT and CDR2 FQNNGV. The germline V and J ends were trimmed by 5 bases and 4 bases, with 12 bases remaining between them.